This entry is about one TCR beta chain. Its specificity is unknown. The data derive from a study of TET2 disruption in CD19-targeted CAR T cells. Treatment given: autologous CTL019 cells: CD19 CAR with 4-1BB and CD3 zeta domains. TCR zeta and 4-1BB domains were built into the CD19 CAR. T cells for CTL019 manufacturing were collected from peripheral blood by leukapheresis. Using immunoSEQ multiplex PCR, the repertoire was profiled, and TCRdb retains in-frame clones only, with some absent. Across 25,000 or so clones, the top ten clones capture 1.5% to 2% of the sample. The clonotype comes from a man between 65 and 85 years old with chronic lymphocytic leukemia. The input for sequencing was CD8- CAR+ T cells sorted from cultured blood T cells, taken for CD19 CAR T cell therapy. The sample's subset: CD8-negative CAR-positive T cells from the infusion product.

The sequenced CDR3 bases are TGTGCCAGCTCTCGACAAGCCGGTGAA. Encoded protein: CASSRQAGE. The whole CDR3 protein is CASSRQAGEAFF. The rearrangement links TRBV2 to TRBJ1-1; D ambiguous. The CDR3 is cut off 3 residues early in the read; its end comes from the germline J gene. The CDR3 extends over 12 amino acids. Germline V gene data show CDR1 as SNHLY and CDR2 as FYNNEI. V was pared by 8 bases and J by 7 bases, with 14 bases between.